The 13 T cell receptor beta chains below all came from one sample that was sequenced in a study of cytomegalovirus exposure and HLA in healthy donors. Using immunoSEQ multiplex PCR, the repertoire was profiled, and TCRdb retains in-frame clones only, with some absent. The repertoire holds 160,000 or so clones, with approximately 86% as singletons. The specimen was PBMCs. These receptors were obtained from a man aged 30-40 years in good health and CMV-seropositive.

In DNA form, the CDR3 reads TGTGCCAGTAGTTCTCCGGACAGGAATAACTATGGCTACACCTTC. This encodes CASSSPDRNNYGYTF. V gene TRBV19 combines with J gene TRBJ1-2; 7 bases agree with TRBD1. The CDR3 sequence is 15 residues long. The germline gives CDR1 LNHDA, CDR2 SQIVND (reference sequence). V was pared by 5 bases and J by 1 base, with 7 bases of the junction left unmatched.

The rearrangement joins TRBV11-2 to TRBJ2-1; D ambiguous. Per germline, CDR1 SGHAT and CDR2 FQNNGV. V lost 2 bases, J lost 10 bases, and 6 bases lay in between. The CDR3 extends over 11 amino acids. The CDR3 coding sequence is TGTGCCAGCAGCTTACAGGCCGAGCAGTTCTTC. It yields the protein CASSLQAEQFF.

Regarding this clone: An end of the junction differs from the germline gene, which may be a read error. The chain couples TRBV5-1 to TRBJ2-1; D not certain. Germline lookup yields CDR1 SGHRS and CDR2 YFSETQ. The CDR3 contains 12 residues. The CDR3 DNA is TGCGCCAGCAGATTGGAGCTCAATGAGCAGTTCTTC. This codes for CASRLELNEQFF. The full variable domain, its missing parts supplied by reference TRBV5-1 and TRBJ2-1, is KAGVTQTPRYLIKTRGQQVTLSCSPISGHRSVSWYQQTPGQGLQFLFEYFSETQRNKGNFPGRFSGRQFSNSRSEMNVSTLELGDSALYLCASRLELNEQFFGPGTRLTVL.

CDR3 sequence: CASSSGGAPLEAFF. DNA for the CDR3: TGTGCCAGCAGTAGTGGGGGGGCGCCTTTGGAGGCTTTCTTT. V usage is TRBV2 and J usage is TRBJ1-1; D may be TRBD1 (6 bases). CDR3 length equals 14 residues. Trimming removed 5 bases at V and 11 bases at J, with 21 bases between. Germline lookup yields CDR1 SNHLY and CDR2 FYNNEI. Supplemented by reference TRBV2 and TRBJ1-1, the full variable domain reads EPEVTQTPSHQVTQMGQEVILRCVPISNHLYFYWYRQILGQKVEFLVSFYNNEISEKSEIFDDQFSVERPDGSNFTLKIRSTKLEDSAMYFCASSSGGAPLEAFFGQGTRLTVV.

The CDR3 reads CASSPLQGNNSPLHF. The CDR3 DNA is TGTGCCAGCAGTCCCTTACAGGGGAATAATTCACCCCTCCACTTT. The V and J genes are TRBV2 and TRBJ1-6, with 7 bases that match TRBD1. Trimming took 5 bases from V and 5 from J; bases not matched to a gene: 6. Germline lookup yields CDR1 SNHLY and CDR2 FYNNEI. CDR3 length: 15 amino acids.

V is TRBV12-5 and J is TRBJ1-5; D not resolved. Germline V gene lookup returns CDR1 LGHNT and CDR2 FRNRAP. V lost 2 bases and J lost 4, with 15 bases in between. The CDR3 extends over 16 amino acids. The DNA of the CDR3 is TGTGCTAGTGGTTTGATATCGGGAAACCGGAATCAGCCCCAGCATTTT. As protein: CASGLISGNRNQPQHF.

The gene calls are TRBV5-4 and TRBJ2-2; 9 bases line up with TRBD2. From germline, CDR1 is SGHNT and CDR2 YYREEE (reference sequence). This CDR3 has 16 amino acids. After removal of 0 bases from V and 5 bases from J, the junction contained 5 bases not matched to a gene. CDR3 protein: CASSLGGGAGTGELFF. The CDR3 DNA reads as TGTGCCAGCAGCTTGGGCGGGGGGGCCGGGACCGGGGAGCTGTTTTTT.

V is TRBV4-3 and J is TRBJ1-5; D unresolved. The V end was cut by 0 bases, the J end by 5 bases, with 8 bases between. Germline values: CDR1 LGHNA, CDR2 YSLEER. The CDR3 consists of 14 residues. The CDR3 spells CASSQDLGDQPQHF. The CDR3 DNA reads TGCGCCAGCAGCCAAGATCTAGGAGATCAGCCCCAGCATTTT.

The count of this clone is one. The V gene is TRBV11-2, the J gene TRBJ1-6; D might be TRBD1 (6 bases). Trimming cost V 5 bases and J 3 bases, with 11 bases left between them. The CDR3 is 15 residues long. Germline-derived CDR1 and CDR2 are SGHAT and FQNNGV. CDR3 in DNA: TGTGCCAGCAGCGGGCCGGGACACTATAATTCACCCCTCCACTTT. This codes for CASSGPGHYNSPLHF.

The V call is TRBV27, the J call TRBJ1-1, with a weak D call TRBD1 (5 bases). Germline V gene data show CDR1 as MNHEY and CDR2 as SMNVEV (reference sequence). Between the trimmed V and J ends, which lost 5 bases and 1 base, there was a span of 14 bases. The CDR3 is 15 amino acids. This CDR3 reads CASSPRWGGNTEAFF. CDR3 sequence (DNA): TGTGCCAGCAGTCCCCGATGGGGGGGGAACACTGAAGCTTTCTTT.

V and J are TRBV4-1 and TRBJ2-3; 9 bases are a match to TRBD2. The CDR3 has 17 residues. CDR1 and CDR2 (germline): MGHRA, YSYEKL. Losses at the gene ends were 2 bases for V and 0 bases for J; bases not matched to a gene: 6. The CDR3 is CASSQTPTSGSTDTQYF. CDR3 in DNA: TGCGCCAGCAGCCAAACCCCTACTAGCGGGAGCACAGATACGCAGTATTTT.

V gene TRBV5-1 combines with J gene TRBJ2-7; D may be TRBD2 (5 bases). V lost 1 base and J lost 3, with 8 bases in between. CDR3 size: 13 residues. From germline, CDR1 is SGHRS and CDR2 YFSETQ. CDR3 protein: CASSLRGSYEQYF. The CDR3 DNA sequence: TGCGCCAGCAGCTTGAGAGGGAGCTACGAGCAGTACTTC.

The CDR3 sequence is CASSSLQAGAPDTQYF. The DNA for the CDR3 is TGTGCCAGCAGCTCCCTCCAGGCGGGGGCCCCAGATACGCAGTATTTT. The rearrangement uses TRBV7-2 and TRBJ2-3; possible D gene TRBD2, 7 bases. Germline V gene data show CDR1 as SGHTA and CDR2 as FQGNSA. The CDR3 spans 16 residues. Trimming shortened V by 4 bases and J by 4 bases, and 18 bases separated the two germline ends.